This is a list of T cell receptor beta chains from one sample in a study of T-cell memory formation after mild COVID-19. MiXCR was run by TCRdb on the 5' RACE reads, yielding one entry per CDR3 protein. This table has roughly 400,000 distinct CDR3 sequences, approximately 18% appearing once. The sequenced sample consisted of PBMCs or a T cell subset sorted from them (not recorded which). These receptors came from a man aged 18 to 29 who had mild COVID-19 (a few samples of this study predate the infection). Cell type and time point are not known. Each CDR3 is given with its conserved first and last residue. A D gene is named only where the DNA matches it firmly. Some rows have no size entry. The others give once, few or many, or a class for an expanded clone.

CDR3 protein	CDR3 DNA	V gene	J gene	D gene	clone size
CASKAGGNTIYF	TGTGCCAGCAAGGCAGGCGGAAACACCATATATTTT	TRBV28	TRBJ1-3	.	.
CASSQRTVGGFTEAFF	TGTGCCAGCAGTCAGAGGACAGTAGGAGGATTCACTGAAGCTTTCTTT	TRBV2	TRBJ1-1	.	few
CASGAPGTGVGDTQYF	TGTGCTAGTGGGGCTCCCGGGACAGGGGTCGGAGATACGCAGTATTTT	TRBV12-5	TRBJ2-3	TRBD1	few
CASSGDGFGHEQYF	TGTGCCAGTAGTGGGGACGGGTTTGGCCACGAGCAGTACTTC	TRBV19	TRBJ2-7	.	.
CASSSHWTPQDGYTF	TGTGCCAGCAGCTCACACTGGACACCCCAGGATGGCTACACCTTC	TRBV7-9	TRBJ1-2	.	many
CASSQEWTGGSPLHF	TGTGCCAGCAGCCAAGAATGGACAGGGGGTTCACCCCTCCACTTT	TRBV3-1	TRBJ1-6	TRBD1	few
CASSYSQGSASQAFF	TGTGCCAGCAGTTACTCACAGGGCTCGGCTTCTCAAGCTTTCTTT	TRBV6-5	TRBJ1-1	.	few
CASSLDPDGRYYSPLHF	TGTGCCAGCAGCTTAGACCCTGACGGGAGGTATTACTCACCCCTCCACTTT	TRBV7-2	TRBJ1-6	.	.
CSVDPGQGNGYTF	TGCAGCGTGGACCCGGGACAGGGGAACGGCTACACCTTC	TRBV29-1	TRBJ1-2	TRBD1	.
CASAIAGSTDTQYF	TGTGCCAGCGCAATAGCGGGGAGCACAGATACGCAGTATTTT	TRBV2	TRBJ2-3	TRBD2	.
CASSLGPYPNYGYTF	TGTGCCAGCAGCTTGGGCCCGTATCCTAACTATGGCTACACCTTC	TRBV5-5	TRBJ1-2	.	.
CDSSSGLAGARTDTQYF	TGTGACAGCAGCTCGGGACTAGCGGGGGCCCGCACAGATACGCAGTATTTT	TRBV11-2	TRBJ2-3	TRBD2	.
CSARHSLEKLFF	TGCAGTGCTAGGCACAGCCTGGAAAAACTGTTTTTT	TRBV20-1	TRBJ1-4	.	many
CASSGTPSRDRAYNEQFF	TGTGCCAGCAGCGGGACCCCGAGCCGGGACAGGGCCTACAATGAGCAGTTCTTC	TRBV9	TRBJ2-1	TRBD1	.
CASSQARELFF	TGTGCCAGCAGCCAAGCCAGGGAGCTGTTTTTT	TRBV5-5	TRBJ2-2	.	few
CASISVDLDNEQFF	TGTGCCAGCATTTCCGTAGACCTTGACAATGAGCAGTTCTTC	TRBV2	TRBJ2-1	.	many
CSARDMGYGYTF	TGCAGTGCTCGGGACATGGGCTATGGCTACACCTTC	TRBV20-1	TRBJ1-2	.	few
CSARPGAANTEAFF	TGCAGTGCTAGGCCGGGGGCCGCTAACACTGAAGCTTTCTTT	TRBV20-1	TRBJ1-1	.	.
CASSQGSWAFF	TGTGCCAGCAGCCAAGGGAGTTGGGCTTTCTTT	TRBV3-1	TRBJ1-1	.	few
CASSIRVSSGNTIYF	TGTGCCAGTAGTATACGGGTTTCGTCCGGAAACACCATATATTTT	TRBV19	TRBJ1-3	.	.
CASSAHTPSGTSTDTQYF	TGTGCCAGCAGCGCCCACACACCTAGCGGGACGAGCACAGATACGCAGTATTTT	TRBV9	TRBJ2-3	TRBD2	.
CASSQGTAQLFF	TGTGCCAGCAGCCAAGGTACCGCGCAACTGTTTTTT	TRBV3-1	TRBJ1-4	.	few
CASAQREGLDTGELFF	TGTGCCAGCGCACAGAGGGAGGGGTTGGACACCGGGGAGCTGTTTTTT	TRBV19	TRBJ2-2	TRBD2	few
CSALGGAGTEAFF	TGCAGTGCCCTAGGGGGCGCCGGCACTGAAGCTTTCTTT	TRBV20-1	TRBJ1-1	TRBD1	many
CASTFRGGTEAFF	TGTGCCAGCACCTTCCGAGGGGGGACCGAAGCTTTCTTT	TRBV12-3/TRBV12-4	TRBJ1-1	.	.
CASSYGRFWAVGTEAFF	TGTGCCAGCAGTTACGGGAGGTTCTGGGCGGTAGGGACTGAAGCTTTCTTT	TRBV6-5	TRBJ1-1	.	once
CASSSNDYYEQYF	TGTGCCAGCAGCTCAAATGACTACTACGAGCAGTACTTC	TRBV7-8	TRBJ2-7	.	.
CASTVSGTGMTQYF	TGTGCCAGCACAGTTTCTGGGACAGGGATGACCCAGTACTTC	TRBV3-1	TRBJ2-5	TRBD1	few
CASSLAVGGKADTQYF	TGTGCCAGCAGCCTAGCTGTTGGGGGGAAAGCAGATACGCAGTATTTT	TRBV7-9	TRBJ2-3	.	few
CASSFFSSIMNTEAFF	TGTGCCAGCAGCTTCTTTTCGTCCATCATGAACACTGAAGCTTTCTTT	TRBV7-2	TRBJ1-1	.	many
CASSEGLAGGASTDTQYF	TGTGCCAGCAGCGAGGGACTAGCGGGGGGCGCTAGCACAGATACGCAGTATTTT	TRBV7-3	TRBJ2-3	TRBD2	few
CASKDITSESFF	TGTGCCAGCAAGGACATTACTAGCGAGTCGTTCTTC	TRBV6-2/TRBV6-3	TRBJ2-1	TRBD2	.
CASRPQGRREAFF	TGTGCCAGCAGGCCACAGGGGAGACGTGAAGCTTTCTTT	TRBV6-5	TRBJ1-1	TRBD1	.
CSVVLGDGRGTQYF	TGCAGCGTCGTCTTAGGGGACGGCCGTGGGACCCAGTACTTC	TRBV29-1	TRBJ2-5	.	few
CASSRAATNEKLFF	TGCGCCAGCAGCCGAGCGGCAACTAATGAAAAACTGTTTTTT	TRBV5-1	TRBJ1-4	.	few